What follows are 21 T cell receptor beta chains derived from one specimen sequenced in a study of blood T cell repertoires in COVID-19. Assay: immunoSEQ multiplex PCR; the TCRdb copy retains only in-frame clones and omits some. The data hold approximately 99,000 clones, with 79% observed a single time. The source material was peripheral blood. Every receptor here comes from an elderly woman with active or convalescent COVID-19.

The DNA for the CDR3 is TGTGCCAGCAGCCATTGGACAGGGGCGGAAGGTGAAGCTTTCTTT. Protein: CASSHWTGAEGEAFF. The V gene is TRBV14, the J gene TRBJ1-1; 9 bases are a match to TRBD1. The germline V gene encodes CDR1 SGHDN and CDR2 FVKESK. V gave up 3 bases and J gave up 7 bases; unmatched junction bases: 9. CDR3 size: 15 residues. Drawing the rest from reference TRBV14 and TRBJ1-1, the complete variable domain is EAGVTQFPSHSVIEKGQTVTLRCDPISGHDNLYWYRRVMGKEIKFLLHFVKESKQDESGMPNNRFLAERTGGTYSTLKVQPAELEDSGVYFCASSHWTGAEGEAFFGQGTRLTVV.

The genes are TRBV4-2 and TRBJ2-6; D is perhaps TRBD2 (6 bases). Germline V gene data show CDR1 as LGHNA and CDR2 as YNFKEQ. The V end was cut by 4 bases, the J end by 0 bases, with 10 bases between. The CDR3 has 16 amino acids. CDR3 loop: CASSPVTSSGANVLTF. The DNA of the CDR3 is TGTGCCAGCAGCCCCGTGACTAGCTCTGGGGCCAACGTCCTGACTTTC.

The CDR3 reads CASSHGQAYEQYF. In DNA form, the CDR3 reads TGTGCCAGCAGTCATGGACAAGCCTACGAGCAGTACTTC. This rearrangement joins TRBV27 to TRBJ2-7; a possible D gene is TRBD1 (5 bases). The CDR3 loop spans 13 amino acids. Germline V gives CDR1 MNHEY, CDR2 SMNVEV (reference sequence). V dropped 5 bases and J dropped 2 bases, with 10 bases sitting between them.

The chain links TRBV5-1 to TRBJ2-2; D might be TRBD2 (7 bases). The CDR3 has 15 residues. Deletions cut 2 bases from V and 4 bases from J, with 12 bases between. Germline assignment: CDR1 SGHRS and CDR2 YFSETQ. The chain's CDR3 is CASSFRGGLTGELFF. In nucleotides, the CDR3 is TGCGCCAGCAGCTTCAGGGGAGGGCTCACCGGGGAGCTGTTTTTT. Filled out from reference TRBV5-1 and TRBJ2-2, the complete variable domain reads KAGVTQTPRYLIKTRGQQVTLSCSPISGHRSVSWYQQTPGQGLQFLFEYFSETQRNKGNFPGRFSGRQFSNSRSEMNVSTLELGDSALYLCASSFRGGLTGELFFGEGSRLTVL.

This clone was found once. The germline gene is not matched at one end of the junction; a read error may be the cause. The chain employs TRBV5-1 and TRBJ1-4; 10 positions match TRBD1. CDR1 and CDR2 from the germline V gene are SGHRS and YFSETQ. This CDR3 is 15 amino acids long. Written as DNA, the CDR3 is TGTGCCAGCAGCGATGGACAGGGGGTGGGTGAAAAACTGTTTTTT. Its protein is CASSDGQGVGEKLFF.

This chain connects TRBV6-5 to TRBJ2-7; D ambiguous. The V gene lost 4 bases and the J gene lost 6 bases, with 7 bases spanning the gap. The CDR3 spans 11 residues. CDR1 is MNHEY, CDR2 SVGAGI, per germline. The CDR3 DNA sequence: TGTGCCAGCAGTTCCCATAGCGAGCAGTACTTC. Amino acid sequence: CASSSHSEQYF.

The chain recombines TRBV6-2 or TRBV6-3 with TRBJ1-1; D is perhaps TRBD1 (5 bases). The CDR3 has 15 amino acids. Per germline, CDR1 MNHEY and CDR2 SVGEGT. V gave up 6 bases and J gave up 3 bases, with 17 bases separating them. The CDR3 bases are TGTGCCAGCAGCCCTAGGGGCCGGGCGGACACTGAAGCTTTCTTT. Translation gives CASSPRGRADTEAFF.

The table lists this clone with a count of one. The genes are TRBV6-1 and TRBJ1-4, with D perhaps TRBD1 (5 bases). This CDR3 has 17 amino acids. With 0 bases removed from V and 8 bases from J, the gap between germline ends came to 19 bases. Germline V gene data show CDR1 as MNHNS and CDR2 as SASEGT. Here the CDR3 DNA reads TGTGCCAGCAGTGAAGCTGTAGCCGCGGGGGGAGGCGAAAAACTGTTTTTT. This sequence encodes CASSEAVAAGGGEKLFF.

The chain joins TRBV28 to TRBJ2-5; D possibly corresponds to TRBD1 (6 bases). The germline V gene encodes CDR1 MDHEN and CDR2 SYDVKM. This CDR3 region has 15 residues. The V and J ends lost 6 bases and 4 bases respectively, with 18 bases between them. The CDR3 region is CASSEIGQQSETQYF. CDR3 bases: TGTGCCAGCAGCGAAATAGGACAGCAGTCAGAGACCCAGTACTTC.

V gene TRBV20-1 combines with J gene TRBJ1-1; 9 nucleotides match TRBD1. V lost 3 bases and J lost 5; bases outside the gene matches: 4. CDR1 is DFQATT and CDR2 is SNEGSKA in the germline V gene (reference sequence). CDR3 size: 13 residues. The CDR3 region is CSASRQGETEAFF. CDR3 sequence (DNA): TGCAGTGCTAGTCGACAGGGGGAGACTGAAGCTTTCTTT.

The CDR3 sequence: CASTSGVSYNEQFF. The CDR3 DNA is TGTGCTTCGACTAGCGGGGTCTCCTACAATGAGCAGTTCTTC. The V gene is TRBV6-5, the J gene TRBJ2-1; 11 bases fit TRBD2. Germline CDR1 and CDR2: MNHEY and SVGAGI. CDR3 length: 14 residues.

The chain uses TRBV6-2 or TRBV6-3 and TRBJ2-7; 8 bases map to TRBD1. The J segment lost 3 bases and the V segment lost 4 bases, leaving 14 bases of the junction unmatched. The CDR3 is 17 residues long. CDR1 MNHEY and CDR2 SVGEGT come from the germline V gene. The CDR3 coding sequence is TGTGCCAGCAGTTCCACTCCCCCCGGGACAGGCATCTACGAGCAGTACTTC. Translated, it gives CASSSTPPGTGIYEQYF.

The rearrangement uses TRBV7-9 and TRBJ2-7, with D possibly matching TRBD2 (7 bases). The CDR3 consists of 14 residues. Looked up from germline, CDR1 is SEHNR and CDR2 is FQNEAQ (reference sequence). The ends were cut back, 2 bases at V and 5 bases at J, with 13 bases in the middle. The CDR3 loop is CASSLTGGRDEQYF. The CDR3 coding sequence is TGTGCCAGCAGCTTAACGGGGGGCCGTGACGAGCAGTACTTC. Full variable domain (outside the CDR3, taken from reference TRBV7-9 and TRBJ2-7): DTGVSQNPRHKITKRGQNVTFRCDPISEHNRLYWYRQTLGQGPEFLTYFQNEAQLEKSRLLSDRFSAERPKGSFSTLEIQRTEQGDSAMYLCASSLTGGRDEQYFGPGTRLTVT.

The chain joins TRBV11-2 to TRBJ1-6; D gene unclear. Trimming stripped 4 bases from V and 8 bases from J, with 9 bases between. The CDR3 is 13 amino acids. Germline lookup yields CDR1 SGHAT and CDR2 FQNNGV. This CDR3 reads CASSSESYSPLHF. DNA for the CDR3: TGTGCCAGCAGCTCAGAATCATATTCACCCCTCCACTTT.

This chain joins TRBV20-1 and TRBJ2-3, with D maybe TRBD2 (5 bases). The CDR3 runs 13 residues. The V and J ends lost 3 bases and 5 bases respectively, with 12 bases between them. CDR1 and CDR2 from the germline V gene are DFQATT and SNEGSKA (reference sequence). The CDR3 reads CSASPSGQDTQYF. The DNA for the CDR3 is TGCAGTGCTAGTCCGAGCGGTCAAGATACGCAGTATTTT.

CDR3 sequence reads: CASTYRGRDEKLFF. Written as DNA, the CDR3 is TGTGCCAGCACTTACAGGGGCCGGGATGAAAAACTGTTTTTT. The chain couples TRBV5-4 to TRBJ1-4; 7 bases fit TRBD1. Germline V gives CDR1 SGHNT, CDR2 YYREEE (reference sequence). Trimming at V came to 6 bases and at J to 6 bases, leaving 8 bases not matched to a gene. There are 14 residues in the CDR3. The variable domain in full, with the rest retrieved from reference TRBV5-4 and TRBJ1-4, is ETGVTQSPTHLIKTRGQQVTLRCSSQSGHNTVSWYQQALGQGPQFIFQYYREEENGRGNFPPRFSGLQFPNYSSELNVNALELDDSALYLCASTYRGRDEKLFFGSGTQLSVL.

The chain recombines TRBV28 with TRBJ1-6; 7 bases fit TRBD1. This CDR3 has 15 residues. Trimming cost V 5 bases and J 9 bases; bases outside gene matches: 10. Germline CDR1 MDHEN, CDR2 SYDVKM. The CDR3 sequence is CASSPRQGMGSPLHF. The CDR3, as DNA: TGTGCCAGCAGTCCTCGACAGGGCATGGGTTCACCCCTCCACTTT. Filled out from reference TRBV28 and TRBJ1-6, the complete variable domain reads DVKVTQSSRYLVKRTGEKVFLECVQDMDHENMFWYRQDPGLGLRLIYFSYDVKMKEKGDIPEGYSVSREKKERFSLILESASTNQTSMYLCASSPRQGMGSPLHFGNGTRLTVT.

The CDR3: CASSSRTGGPYEQYF. The CDR3 DNA follows: TGTGCCAGCAGCTCCCGGACAGGGGGCCCCTACGAGCAGTACTTC. The chain links TRBV9 to TRBJ2-7; 11 positions agree with TRBD1. Germline CDR1 reads SGDLS; CDR2 reads YYNGEE. CDR3 length: 15 residues. V shed 4 bases, J shed 2 bases, and the junction held 5 bases outside the gene matches.

This chain joins TRBV10-3 and TRBJ1-2, with D tentatively TRBD1 (5 bases). Trimming cost V 3 bases and J 5 bases, with 10 bases left between them. Germline V lookup: CDR1 ENHRY, CDR2 SYGVKD. The CDR3 is 13 residues long. The CDR3 DNA reads TGTGCCATCAGTGACCCAGGGAGGTATGGCTACACCTTC. Amino acid sequence: CAISDPGRYGYTF.

At least ten counts were recorded for this clone. V is TRBV5-1 and J is TRBJ2-7; 15 positions agree with TRBD2. V shed 4 bases, J shed 4 bases, and the junction held 3 bases outside the gene matches. Germline V gene sequence: CDR1 SGHRS, CDR2 YFSETQ. The CDR3 runs to 15 residues. CDR3 sequence (DNA): TGCGCCAGCAGCCTAGGACTAGCGGGGGGGTACGAGCAGTACTTC. It specifies CASSLGLAGGYEQYF.

The rearrangement uses TRBV7-2 and TRBJ2-2; perhaps TRBD1 as D (5 bases). The ends were cut back, 4 bases at V and 1 base at J, with 10 bases in the middle. The CDR3 spans 15 residues. CDR1 is SGHTA and CDR2 is FQGNSA in the germline V gene. The CDR3 spells CASSSTGLNTGELFF. The CDR3 DNA follows: TGTGCCAGCAGCTCCACAGGTTTGAACACCGGGGAGCTGTTTTTT.